This T cell receptor beta chain came from a study of blood T cell repertoires in COVID-19. For the study at large: COVID-19 samples from acute and convalescent phases originated in the United States, Italy and Spain. T cells, B-cell-depleted T cells, or PBMCs provided the cDNA or gDNA that served as material.

Patients of the Seattle cohort, enrolled during active infection, were followed longitudinally. The length of the CDR3 is 15 residues. Germline CDR1 reads MGHRA; CDR2 reads YSYEKL. V shed 0 bases and J shed 5 bases, with 11 bases lying between them. This clone is a singleton in its sample. Authors' methods: Reference gene primer amplification in the assay estimated nucleated cell counts. Produced via immunoSEQ multiplex PCR; TCRdb's table is partial and in-frame only. The V and J calls and the clone size are those of that table, but D and trimming were determined from the DNA. The table shows 150,000 to 200,000 clones, with around four fifths occurring only once.

This chain links TRBV4-1 with TRBJ2-1; possibly TRBD2 for D (6 bases). The sequence derives from a woman aged 80 or over with COVID-19, enrolled during active disease. Sample: peripheral blood. The CDR3, as DNA: TGCGCCAGCAGCCAAGATGGGACTGCTGACAATGAGCAGTTCTTC. It is translated as CASSQDGTADNEQFF.